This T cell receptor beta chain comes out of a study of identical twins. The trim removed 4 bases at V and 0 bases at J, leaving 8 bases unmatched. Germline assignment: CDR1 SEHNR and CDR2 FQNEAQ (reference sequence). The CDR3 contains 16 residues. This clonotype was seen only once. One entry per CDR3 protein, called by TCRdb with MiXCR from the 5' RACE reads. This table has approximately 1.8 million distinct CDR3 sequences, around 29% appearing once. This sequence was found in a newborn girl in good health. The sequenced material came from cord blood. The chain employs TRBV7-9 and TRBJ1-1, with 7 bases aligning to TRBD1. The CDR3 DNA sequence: TGTGCCAGCAGCTCCCATCGACAGGGACTGAACACTGAAGCTTTCTTT. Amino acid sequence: CASSSHRQGLNTEAFF.